Listed below are T cell receptor beta chains from one sample, sequenced in a study of shared clonotypes between healthy human individuals. Profiling relied on immunoSEQ multiplex PCR, and the TCRdb table lists in-frame clones only, not all of them. The table has a few million clones, just over 90% seen once. Material for sequencing was naive CD4+ T cells from PBMCs. All receptors come from a man between 18 and 35 years old in good health. Some clones in this sample may be carry-over from other donors' samples. Both conserved end residues are part of each CDR3. D genes are given only for firm matches. Clone size appears in some rows only: once, few, many, or a class for an expanded clone.

J,V,size,D,CDR3,DNA
TRBJ2-1,TRBV19,.,.,CASSGASGVHHEQFF,TGTGCCAGTAGTGGGGCCTCAGGAGTCCATCATGAGCAGTTCTTC
TRBJ1-4,TRBV6-1,.,.,CAHRSPGGEKLFF,TGTGCCCACAGAAGCCCCGGGGGCGAAAAACTGTTTTTT
TRBJ1-1,TRBV6-5,.,TRBD1,CATSRTGVTEAFF,TGTGCCACCTCCCGGACAGGGGTCACTGAAGCTTTCTTT
TRBJ2-2,TRBV30,.,TRBD2,CTGRYTGELFF,TGTACCGGGAGGTACACCGGGGAGCTGTTTTTT
TRBJ1-1,TRBV7-9,.,.,CASSRDSDHTEAFF,TGTGCCAGCAGCCGAGACAGCGACCACACTGAAGCTTTCTTT
TRBJ2-6,TRBV5-8,.,.,CASTSGPMPSGANVLTF,TGTGCCAGCACATCGGGACCGATGCCATCTGGGGCCAACGTCCTGACTTTC
TRBJ2-7,TRBV28,.,.,CASSLHRNSYEQYF,TGTGCCAGCAGTTTGCACAGGAATTCCTACGAGCAGTACTTC
TRBJ1-1,TRBV7-8,.,.,CASSPPLRVRLDTEAFF,TGTGCCAGCAGCCCCCCCTTAAGGGTCAGGCTGGACACTGAAGCTTTCTTT
TRBJ2-7,TRBV28,.,.,CASSYDGIPPYEQYF,TGTGCCAGCAGTTACGACGGAATACCTCCCTACGAGCAGTACTTC
TRBJ2-1,TRBV6-1,.,TRBD2,CASNYVAGGEQFF,TGTGCCAGCAATTATGTAGCGGGAGGTGAGCAGTTCTTC
TRBJ2-1,TRBV10-3,.,TRBD2,CAISVYTSGSNEQFF,TGTGCCATCAGTGTTTATACTAGCGGGAGTAATGAGCAGTTCTTC
TRBJ2-2,TRBV28,.,.,CASSFSVAHTGELFF,TGTGCCAGCAGTTTTAGCGTCGCCCACACCGGGGAGCTGTTTTTT
TRBJ2-7,TRBV18,.,.,CASSRGRSYEQYF,TGTGCCAGCTCTCGGGGACGGAGCTACGAGCAGTACTTC
TRBJ2-5,TRBV7-7,.,TRBD2,CASSLRFAGGPVSETQYF,TGTGCCAGCAGCTTAAGGTTTGCGGGAGGGCCTGTAAGTGAGACCCAGTACTTC
TRBJ1-1,TRBV5-1,.,.,CASSLVAGFTTLNTEAFF,TGCGCCAGCAGCTTGGTGGCAGGCTTTACAACCCTGAACACTGAAGCTTTCTTT
TRBJ2-2,TRBV5-4,.,.,CASSSAGRAANTGELFF,TGTGCCAGCAGCTCCGCGGGGAGAGCGGCGAACACCGGGGAGCTGTTTTTT
TRBJ1-5,TRBV10-2,.,.,CASSESVDSPQHF,TGCGCCAGCAGTGAGTCTGTAGATTCCCCCCAGCATTTT
TRBJ1-4,TRBV5-1,.,TRBD1,CASGLTGEGWNEKLFF,TGCGCCAGCGGCTTGACAGGGGAGGGGTGGAATGAAAAACTGTTTTTT
TRBJ2-7,TRBV20-1,.,TRBD2,CSVAGAHEQYF,TGCAGTGTAGCGGGAGCCCACGAGCAGTACTTC
TRBJ1-5,TRBV30,.,TRBD1,CAWSVGGQGDQPQHF,TGTGCCTGGAGTGTCGGGGGACAGGGGGATCAGCCCCAGCATTTT
TRBJ1-1,TRBV11-3,.,TRBD1,CASSLAGQGNTEAFF,TGTGCCAGCAGCTTAGCGGGACAGGGGAACACTGAAGCTTTCTTT
TRBJ2-2,TRBV5-6,.,.,CASSLLFTGELFF,TGTGCCAGCAGCTTGTTGTTCACCGGGGAGCTGTTTTTT
TRBJ2-1,TRBV11-3,.,TRBD1,CASSRTGEYNEQFF,TGTGCCAGCTCACGGACAGGGGAGTACAATGAGCAGTTCTTC
TRBJ2-3,TRBV28,.,.,CASSLILGGQIDTDTQYF,TGTGCCAGCAGTTTGATATTAGGAGGACAGATAGACACAGATACGCAGTATTTT
TRBJ1-5,TRBV30,.,.,CAWSFQGQPQHF,TGTGCCTGGAGTTTCCAGGGTCAGCCCCAGCATTTT
TRBJ1-3,TRBV28,once,.,CASWLRGSGNTIYF,TGTGCCAGCTGGCTTAGGGGCTCTGGAAACACCATATATTTT
TRBJ2-1,TRBV28,.,TRBD2,CASSALSGSSYNEQFF,TGTGCCAGCAGTGCCCTTAGCGGGAGCTCCTACAATGAGCAGTTCTTC
TRBJ2-7,TRBV18,.,.,CASSPPDGHPPHEQYF,TGTGCCAGCTCACCACCGGACGGGCACCCCCCCCACGAGCAGTACTTC
TRBJ2-7,TRBV5-4,.,.,CASSLGASYYEQYF,TGTGCCAGCAGCTTGGGCGCTAGTTACTACGAGCAGTACTTC
TRBJ2-1,TRBV7-3,.,TRBD2,CASSRTPSGGKYNEQFF,TGTGCCAGCAGCCGGACGCCTAGCGGGGGCAAATACAATGAGCAGTTCTTC
TRBJ1-5,TRBV6-1,.,.,CASSEWEIYSNQPQHF,TGTGCCAGCAGTGAATGGGAAATCTATAGCAATCAGCCCCAGCATTTT
TRBJ1-5,TRBV27,.,.,CASSSLQGNQPQHF,TGTGCCAGCAGTTCATTGCAGGGCAATCAGCCCCAGCATTTT
TRBJ2-7,TRBV7-2,.,.,CASGRFAYEQYF,TGTGCCAGCGGGAGGTTTGCCTACGAGCAGTACTTC
TRBJ2-3,TRBV7-3,.,.,CASSLGVADTQYF,TGTGCCAGCAGCTTAGGGGTTGCAGATACGCAGTATTTT
TRBJ2-5,TRBV5-4,.,.,CASSPASGAVQETQYF,TGTGCCAGCAGCCCGGCCTCGGGGGCAGTACAAGAGACCCAGTACTTC
TRBJ1-2,TRBV7-2,.,.,CASSLSGGSNGYTF,TGTGCCAGCAGCTTAAGTGGGGGATCGAATGGCTACACCTTC
TRBJ2-2,TRBV5-1,.,.,CASSGADFYAGELFF,TGCGCCAGCAGCGGGGCGGACTTCTATGCCGGGGAGCTGTTTTTT
TRBJ2-5,TRBV7-2,.,.,CASSLLGTQTQYF,TGTGCCAGCAGCTTATTAGGGACGCAGACCCAGTACTTC
TRBJ1-1,TRBV19,.,.,CASRSSANTEAFF,TGTGCCAGTAGGTCTTCGGCCAACACTGAAGCTTTCTTT
TRBJ2-7,TRBV25-1,.,TRBD1,CASKGTGRNEQYF,TGTGCCAGTAAAGGGACAGGGAGGAACGAGCAGTACTTC
TRBJ2-7,TRBV18,.,.,CASSPPGGAYYEQYF,TGTGCCAGCTCACCACCGGGGGGCGCATACTACGAGCAGTACTTC
TRBJ1-1,TRBV27,once,.,CASSLFRANRNTEAFF,TGTGCCAGCAGTTTATTCAGGGCGAACAGGAACACTGAAGCTTTCTTT
TRBJ1-2,TRBV28,.,.,CASSVGYYGYTF,TGTGCCAGCAGTGTAGGGTATTATGGCTACACCTTC
TRBJ1-3,TRBV7-3,.,.,CASSLMVGPGNTIYF,TGTGCCAGCAGCTTAATGGTCGGGCCTGGAAACACCATATATTTT
TRBJ1-2,TRBV2,.,.,CASSGGRSNYGYTF,TGTGCCAGCAGCGGAGGGCGTTCGAACTATGGCTACACCTTC
TRBJ2-3,TRBV7-3,.,.,CASSSLATPTDTQYF,TGTGCCAGCAGCTCTCTAGCGACCCCCACAGATACGCAGTATTTT
TRBJ2-1,TRBV10-3,.,TRBD2,CAISASGREGNEQFF,TGTGCCATCAGTGCTAGCGGGAGGGAAGGAAATGAGCAGTTCTTC